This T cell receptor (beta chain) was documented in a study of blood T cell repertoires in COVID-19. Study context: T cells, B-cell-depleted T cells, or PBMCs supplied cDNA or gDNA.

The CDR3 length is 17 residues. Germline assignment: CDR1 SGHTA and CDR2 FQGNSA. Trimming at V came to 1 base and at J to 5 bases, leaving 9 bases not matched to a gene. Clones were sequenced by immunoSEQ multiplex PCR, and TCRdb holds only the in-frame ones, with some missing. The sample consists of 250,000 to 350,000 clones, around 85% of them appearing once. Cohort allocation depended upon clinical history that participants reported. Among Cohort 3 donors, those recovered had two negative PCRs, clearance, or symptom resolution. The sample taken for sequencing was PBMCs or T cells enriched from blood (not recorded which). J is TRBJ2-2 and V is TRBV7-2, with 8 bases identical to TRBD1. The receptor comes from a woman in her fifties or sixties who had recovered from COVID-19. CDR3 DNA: TGTGCCAGCAGCTTAGAATTGTGGCAGGGGGCAACCGGGGAGCTGTTTTTT. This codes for CASSLELWQGATGELFF.